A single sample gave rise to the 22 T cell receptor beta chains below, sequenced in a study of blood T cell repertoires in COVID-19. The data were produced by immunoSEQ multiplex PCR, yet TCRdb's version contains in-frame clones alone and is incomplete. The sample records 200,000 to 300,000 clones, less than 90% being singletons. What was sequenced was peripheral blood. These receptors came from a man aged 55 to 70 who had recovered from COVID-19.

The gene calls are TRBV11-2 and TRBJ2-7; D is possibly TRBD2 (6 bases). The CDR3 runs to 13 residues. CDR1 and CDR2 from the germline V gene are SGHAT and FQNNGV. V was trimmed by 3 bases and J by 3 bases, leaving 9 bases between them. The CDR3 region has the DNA TGTGCCAGCAGCTTTCCGGGGGTCTACGAGCAGTACTTC. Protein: CASSFPGVYEQYF.

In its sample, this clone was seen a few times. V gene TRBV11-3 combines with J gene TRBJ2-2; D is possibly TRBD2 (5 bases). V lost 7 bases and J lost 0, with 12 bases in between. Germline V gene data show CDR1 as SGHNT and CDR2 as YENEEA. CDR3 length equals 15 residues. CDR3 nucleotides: TGTGCCAGCACCGAGGGAAGCTCGAACACCGGGGAGCTGTTTTTT. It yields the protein CASTEGSSNTGELFF.

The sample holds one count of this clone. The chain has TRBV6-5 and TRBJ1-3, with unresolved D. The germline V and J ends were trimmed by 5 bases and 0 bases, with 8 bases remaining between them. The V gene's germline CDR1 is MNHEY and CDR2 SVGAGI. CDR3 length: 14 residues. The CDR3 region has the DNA TGTGCCAGCAGTCCATACTTCTCTGGAAACACCATATATTTT. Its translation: CASSPYFSGNTIYF.

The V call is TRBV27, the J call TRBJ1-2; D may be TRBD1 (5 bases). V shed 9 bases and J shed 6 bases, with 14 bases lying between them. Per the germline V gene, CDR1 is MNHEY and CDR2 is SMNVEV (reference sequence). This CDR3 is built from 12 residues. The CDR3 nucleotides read TGTGCCAGTACACCCGGGGGAAATGGCTACACCTTC. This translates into CASTPGGNGYTF.

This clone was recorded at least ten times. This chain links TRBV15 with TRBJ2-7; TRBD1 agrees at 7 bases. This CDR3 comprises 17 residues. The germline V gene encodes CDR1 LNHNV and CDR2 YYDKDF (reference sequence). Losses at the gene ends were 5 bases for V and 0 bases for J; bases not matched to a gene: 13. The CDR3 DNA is TGTGCCACCAGCGGGGACGTGGACAGGCCCGGCTCCTACGAGCAGTACTTC. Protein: CATSGDVDRPGSYEQYF.

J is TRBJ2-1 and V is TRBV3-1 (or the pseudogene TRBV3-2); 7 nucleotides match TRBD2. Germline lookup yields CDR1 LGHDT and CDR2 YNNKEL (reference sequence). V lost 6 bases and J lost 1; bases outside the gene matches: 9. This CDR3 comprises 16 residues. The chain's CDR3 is CASSPRGAGSYNEQFF. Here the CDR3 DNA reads TGTGCCAGCAGTCCCCGGGGAGCGGGATCCTACAATGAGCAGTTCTTC.

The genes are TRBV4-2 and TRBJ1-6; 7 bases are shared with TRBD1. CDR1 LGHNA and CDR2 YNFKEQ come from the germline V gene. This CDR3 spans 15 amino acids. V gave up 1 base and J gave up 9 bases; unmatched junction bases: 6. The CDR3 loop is CASSQATGAVSPLHF. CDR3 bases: TGTGCCAGCAGCCAAGCCACAGGGGCGGTTTCACCCCTCCACTTT.

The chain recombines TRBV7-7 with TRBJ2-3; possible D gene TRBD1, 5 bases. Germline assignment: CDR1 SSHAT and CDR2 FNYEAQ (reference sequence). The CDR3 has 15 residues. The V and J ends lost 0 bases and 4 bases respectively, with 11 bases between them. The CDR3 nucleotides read TGTGCCAGCAGCTTAGCAGACAGATCGTCAGATACGCAGTATTTT. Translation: CASSLADRSSDTQYF. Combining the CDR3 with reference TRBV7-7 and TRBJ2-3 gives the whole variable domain GAGVSQSPRYKVTKRGQDVTLRCDPISSHATLYWYQQALGQGPEFLTYFNYEAQPDKSGLPSDRFSAERPEGSISTLTIQRTEQRDSAMYRCASSLADRSSDTQYFGPGTRLTVL.

The CDR3 coding sequence is TGTGCCAGCAGCCCCGCCCCTCCGGGGACAGATATCCGTATTAATGGCTACACCTTC. It yields the protein CASSPAPPGTDIRINGYTF. The V call is TRBV14, the J call TRBJ1-2; 7 bases match TRBD1. The V segment lost 4 bases and the J segment 6 bases; nucleotides outside the gene matches: 23. The CDR3 loop spans 19 amino acids. Germline CDR1 is SGHDN and CDR2 is FVKESK. The whole variable domain, remainder taken from reference TRBV14 and TRBJ1-2, is EAGVTQFPSHSVIEKGQTVTLRCDPISGHDNLYWYRRVMGKEIKFLLHFVKESKQDESGMPNNRFLAERTGGTYSTLKVQPAELEDSGVYFCASSPAPPGTDIRINGYTFGSGTRLTVV.

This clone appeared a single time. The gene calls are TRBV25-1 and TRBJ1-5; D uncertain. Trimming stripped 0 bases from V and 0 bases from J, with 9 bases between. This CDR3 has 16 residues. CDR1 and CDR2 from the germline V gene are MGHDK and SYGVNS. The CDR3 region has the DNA TGTGCCAGCAGTGAATACTTTTGGCCTAGCAATCAGCCCCAGCATTTT. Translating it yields CASSEYFWPSNQPQHF.

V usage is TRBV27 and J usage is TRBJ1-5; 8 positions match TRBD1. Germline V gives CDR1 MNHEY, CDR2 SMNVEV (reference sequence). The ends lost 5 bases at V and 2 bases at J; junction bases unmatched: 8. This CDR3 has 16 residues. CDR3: CASSRQGARGNQPQHF. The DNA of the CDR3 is TGTGCCAGCAGTCGTCAGGGGGCGCGCGGCAATCAGCCCCAGCATTTT.

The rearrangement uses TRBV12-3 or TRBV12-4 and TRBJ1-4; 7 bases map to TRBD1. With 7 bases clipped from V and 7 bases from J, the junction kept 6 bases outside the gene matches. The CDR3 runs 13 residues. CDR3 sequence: CASTPTGPEKLFF. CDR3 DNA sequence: TGTGCCAGCACCCCGACAGGGCCTGAAAAACTGTTTTTT.

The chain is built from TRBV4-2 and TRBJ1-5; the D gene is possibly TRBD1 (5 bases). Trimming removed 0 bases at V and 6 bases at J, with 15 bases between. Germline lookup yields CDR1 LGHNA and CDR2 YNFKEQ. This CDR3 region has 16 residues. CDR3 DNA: TGTGCCAGCAGCCAAGATGTTTCAAGGGGAAGTCAGCCCCAGCATTTT. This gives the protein CASSQDVSRGSQPQHF.

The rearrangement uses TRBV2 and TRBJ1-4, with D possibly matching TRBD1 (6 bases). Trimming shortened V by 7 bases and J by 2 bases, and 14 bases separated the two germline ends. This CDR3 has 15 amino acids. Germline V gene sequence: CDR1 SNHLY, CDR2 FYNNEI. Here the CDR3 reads CASIPGGATNEKLFF. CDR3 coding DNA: TGTGCCAGCATTCCGGGGGGGGCCACTAATGAAAAACTGTTTTTT.

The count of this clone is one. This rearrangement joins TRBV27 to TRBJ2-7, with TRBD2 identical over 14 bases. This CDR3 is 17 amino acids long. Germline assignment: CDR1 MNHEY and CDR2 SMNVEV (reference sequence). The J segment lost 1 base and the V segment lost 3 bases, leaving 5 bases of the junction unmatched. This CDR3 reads CASSFRTSGGPSYEQYF. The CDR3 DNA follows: TGTGCCAGCAGTTTTCGGACTAGCGGGGGGCCTTCCTACGAGCAGTACTTC.

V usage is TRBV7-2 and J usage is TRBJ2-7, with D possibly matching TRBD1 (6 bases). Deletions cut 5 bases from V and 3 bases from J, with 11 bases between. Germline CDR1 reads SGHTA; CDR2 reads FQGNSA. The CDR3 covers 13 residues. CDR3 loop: CASSGVTGYEQYF. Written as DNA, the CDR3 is TGTGCCAGCAGCGGAGTGACAGGCTACGAGCAGTACTTC.

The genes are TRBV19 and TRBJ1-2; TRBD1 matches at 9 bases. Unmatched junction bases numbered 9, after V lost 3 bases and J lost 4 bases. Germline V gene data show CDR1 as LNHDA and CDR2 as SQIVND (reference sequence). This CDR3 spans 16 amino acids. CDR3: CASSMPNTGGSYGYTF. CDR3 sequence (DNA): TGTGCCAGTAGTATGCCGAACACAGGGGGCAGCTATGGCTACACCTTC.

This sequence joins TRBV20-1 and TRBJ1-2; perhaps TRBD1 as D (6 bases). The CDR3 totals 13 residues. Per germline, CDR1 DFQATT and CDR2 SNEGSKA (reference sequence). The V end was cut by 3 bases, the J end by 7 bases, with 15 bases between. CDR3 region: CSASRLGAGGYTF. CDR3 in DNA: TGCAGTGCTAGTCGGCTGGGGGCGGGTGGCTACACCTTC.

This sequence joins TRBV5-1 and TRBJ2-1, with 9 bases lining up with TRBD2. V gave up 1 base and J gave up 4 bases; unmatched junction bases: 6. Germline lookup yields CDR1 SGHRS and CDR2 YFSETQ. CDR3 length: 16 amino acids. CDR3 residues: CASSLRPGLAYNEQFF. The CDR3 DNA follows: TGCGCCAGCAGCTTGAGGCCGGGACTAGCATACAATGAGCAGTTCTTC.

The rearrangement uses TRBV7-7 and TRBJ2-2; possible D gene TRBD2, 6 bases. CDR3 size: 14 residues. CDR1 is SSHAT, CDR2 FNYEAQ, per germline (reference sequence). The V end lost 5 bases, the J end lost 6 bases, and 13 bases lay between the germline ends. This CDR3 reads CASSPGRGSGELFF. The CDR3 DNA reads TGTGCCAGCAGCCCCGGTCGGGGGTCCGGGGAGCTGTTTTTT.

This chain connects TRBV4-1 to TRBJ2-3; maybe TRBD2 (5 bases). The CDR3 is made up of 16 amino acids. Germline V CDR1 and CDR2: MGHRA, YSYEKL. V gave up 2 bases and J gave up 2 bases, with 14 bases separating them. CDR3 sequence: CASSQIDTDYTDTQYF. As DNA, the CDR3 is TGCGCCAGCAGCCAAATTGACACAGACTACACAGATACGCAGTATTTT.

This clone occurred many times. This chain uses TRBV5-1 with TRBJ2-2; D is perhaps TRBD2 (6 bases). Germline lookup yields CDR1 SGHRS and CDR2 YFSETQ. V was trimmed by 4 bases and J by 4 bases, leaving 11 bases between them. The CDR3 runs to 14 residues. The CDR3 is CASSTGVITGELFF. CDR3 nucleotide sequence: TGCGCCAGCAGCACGGGGGTTATCACCGGGGAGCTGTTTTTT. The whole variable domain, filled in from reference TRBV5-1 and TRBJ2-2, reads KAGVTQTPRYLIKTRGQQVTLSCSPISGHRSVSWYQQTPGQGLQFLFEYFSETQRNKGNFPGRFSGRQFSNSRSEMNVSTLELGDSALYLCASSTGVITGELFFGEGSRLTVL.